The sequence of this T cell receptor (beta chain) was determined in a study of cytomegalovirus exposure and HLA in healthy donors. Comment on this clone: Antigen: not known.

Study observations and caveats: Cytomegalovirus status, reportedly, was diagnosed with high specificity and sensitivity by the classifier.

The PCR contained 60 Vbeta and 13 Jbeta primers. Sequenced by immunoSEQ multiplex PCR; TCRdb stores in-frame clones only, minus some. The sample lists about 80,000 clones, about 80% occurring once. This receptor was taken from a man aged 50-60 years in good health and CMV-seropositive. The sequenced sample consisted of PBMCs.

CDR3 residues: CASSWTSGNYNEQFF. DNA of the CDR3: TGCGCCAGCAGCTGGACTAGCGGGAACTACAATGAGCAGTTCTTC. The chain couples TRBV5-1 to TRBJ2-1; 12 nucleotides align to TRBD2. CDR1 SGHRS and CDR2 YFSETQ come from the germline V gene. J was trimmed by 3 bases and V by 3 bases; bases with no gene match: 1. The CDR3 has 15 residues.